A selection of T cell receptor beta chains follows, all from one sample in a study of CD8+CD57+ T cells in acquired aplastic anemia. From the reads, TCRdb called clonotypes with MiXCR, one entry per CDR3 protein. Among about 64,000 distinct CDR3 sequences listed, 50% to 70% were seen once. The sequencing sample was made of sorted CD4+, CD8+, or CD8+CD57+ T cells (not recorded which) from PBMCs. Receptors originate from a human donor in good health, serving as a control. Each CDR3 is given without its conserved first and last residue. Fields, in order: V gene, J gene, CDR3 protein.

v_call: TRBV2; j_call: TRBJ2-1; cdr3_aa: ASSAGLAGGSEQF
v_call: TRBV5-4; j_call: TRBJ2-1; cdr3_aa: ASSLAWGTHSYNEQF
v_call: TRBV2; j_call: TRBJ2-7; cdr3_aa: ASQTGLAYEQY
v_call: TRBV19; j_call: TRBJ1-4; cdr3_aa: ASSKPSDGSEKLF
v_call: TRBV10-3; j_call: TRBJ2-7; cdr3_aa: AISNRDNEQY
v_call: TRBV2; j_call: TRBJ2-7; cdr3_aa: ASGENWVRTREQY
v_call: TRBV12-3/TRBV12-4; j_call: TRBJ2-1; cdr3_aa: ASSRTGEHNEQF
v_call: TRBV29-1; j_call: TRBJ2-3; cdr3_aa: SVSGTALDEQY
v_call: TRBV20-1; j_call: TRBJ1-6; cdr3_aa: SARGGQKPH
v_call: TRBV7-8; j_call: TRBJ2-2; cdr3_aa: ASITGGYGELF
v_call: TRBV12-3/TRBV12-4; j_call: TRBJ1-1; cdr3_aa: ASSAQALSPEAF
v_call: TRBV2; j_call: TRBJ1-5; cdr3_aa: ASTSDRHSNQPQH
v_call: TRBV18; j_call: TRBJ1-2; cdr3_aa: ASSRQPGQSYGYT
v_call: TRBV5-6; j_call: TRBJ1-5; cdr3_aa: ASSSKLTGPNNQPQH
v_call: TRBV19; j_call: TRBJ2-7; cdr3_aa: ASGAGKGASYEQY
v_call: TRBV20-1; j_call: TRBJ2-7; cdr3_aa: SARKGAGGLDEQY
v_call: TRBV12-3/TRBV12-4; j_call: TRBJ1-1; cdr3_aa: ASSSGSRRLMNTEAF
v_call: TRBV19; j_call: TRBJ1-6; cdr3_aa: ASRGTGFNSPLH
v_call: TRBV7-2; j_call: TRBJ2-7; cdr3_aa: ASSLGDSYEQY
v_call: TRBV24-1; j_call: TRBJ1-2; cdr3_aa: ATSTGGNYGYT
v_call: TRBV15; j_call: TRBJ2-1; cdr3_aa: ATSSVSGSYNEQF
v_call: TRBV11-2; j_call: TRBJ2-1; cdr3_aa: ASSLDLGSYNGEQF
v_call: TRBV7-6; j_call: TRBJ2-5; cdr3_aa: ASSPGRGETQY
v_call: TRBV6-1; j_call: TRBJ2-3; cdr3_aa: ASSRSGKGTDTQY
v_call: TRBV6-1; j_call: TRBJ1-1; cdr3_aa: ASRGTVNTEAF
v_call: TRBV30; j_call: TRBJ1-2; cdr3_aa: AWSSGSNYGYT
v_call: TRBV12-3/TRBV12-4; j_call: TRBJ1-1; cdr3_aa: ASSLRTGGGNTEAF
v_call: TRBV12-5; j_call: TRBJ2-1; cdr3_aa: ASGLVASGSGLNEQF
v_call: TRBV2; j_call: NA; cdr3_aa: ASTSQLGNEQF
v_call: TRBV6-5; j_call: TRBJ2-2; cdr3_aa: ASSYGTSGGTGELF
v_call: TRBV9; j_call: TRBJ1-6; cdr3_aa: ASSVSGGNSYNSPLH
v_call: TRBV10-3; j_call: TRBJ1-5; cdr3_aa: AISQGANNQPQH
v_call: TRBV2; j_call: TRBJ2-3; cdr3_aa: ASSGDANTDTQY
v_call: TRBV29-1; j_call: TRBJ2-7; cdr3_aa: SVGSSGGAYEQY
v_call: TRBV12-3/TRBV12-4; j_call: TRBJ2-7; cdr3_aa: ASSLAQSSTYEQY
v_call: TRBV9; j_call: TRBJ2-1; cdr3_aa: ASSVSGTALDEQF
v_call: TRBV6-1; j_call: TRBJ2-7; cdr3_aa: ASSDAGGASEQY
v_call: TRBV15; j_call: TRBJ1-2; cdr3_aa: ATSSTGDYGYT
v_call: TRBV7-9; j_call: TRBJ1-1; cdr3_aa: ASSPRNTEAF
v_call: TRBV28; j_call: TRBJ1-3; cdr3_aa: ASSFFGRTGSGNTIY
v_call: TRBV12-3/TRBV12-4; j_call: TRBJ2-5; cdr3_aa: ASSWGQETQY
v_call: TRBV24-1; j_call: TRBJ2-7; cdr3_aa: ATSDARGSVYEQY
v_call: TRBV24-1; j_call: TRBJ1-6; cdr3_aa: ATSARGPNSPPH
v_call: TRBV19; j_call: TRBJ1-1; cdr3_aa: ASSIVTGVITEAF
v_call: TRBV2; j_call: TRBJ1-1; cdr3_aa: ASRAGQPNTEAF